The 20 T cell receptor beta chains in this list originate from one sample, sequenced in a study of cytomegalovirus exposure and HLA in healthy donors. It was with 60 Vbeta and 13 Jbeta primers that the PCR ran. Assay: immunoSEQ multiplex PCR; the TCRdb copy retains only in-frame clones and omits some. Of 95,000 to 150,000 clones in the sample, approximately 72% were seen once. The specimen sequenced was PBMCs. These receptors all stem from a young man in good health and CMV-seronegative.

The rearrangement links TRBV19 to TRBJ2-2, with D tentatively TRBD1 (8 bases). The CDR3 extends over 15 amino acids. The V gene's germline CDR1 is LNHDA and CDR2 SQIVND (reference sequence). The V gene lost 3 bases and the J gene lost 6 bases, with 14 bases spanning the gap. The CDR3: CASSIGQGGPGELFF. Written as DNA, the CDR3 is TGTGCCAGTAGTATTGGACAGGGAGGGCCCGGGGAGCTGTTTTTT. Full variable domain (remainder filled in from reference TRBV19 and TRBJ2-2): DGGITQSPKYLFRKEGQNVTLSCEQNLNHDAMYWYRQDPGQGLRLIYYSQIVNDFQKGDIAEGYSVSREKKESFPLTVTSAQKNPTAFYLCASSIGQGGPGELFFGEGSRLTVL.

This clone was seen a few times. This chain links TRBV28 with TRBJ1-4; D gene uncertain. V was trimmed by 6 bases and J by 11 bases, leaving 10 bases between them. The CDR3 sequence is 11 residues long. CDR1 and CDR2 (germline): MDHEN, SYDVKM. The CDR3 reads CASRMSHKLFF. The CDR3 DNA follows: TGTGCCAGCAGAATGAGTCATAAACTGTTTTTT.

This rearrangement joins TRBV7-9 to TRBJ2-1, with TRBD2 matching over 7 bases. There are 18 residues in the CDR3. Trimming removed 5 bases from V and 5 bases from J; junction bases left unmatched: 18. Germline V CDR1 and CDR2: SEHNR, FQNEAQ (reference sequence). Here the CDR3 reads CASSLLPGGLDYDNEQFF. The CDR3 nucleotides read TGTGCCAGCAGCCTCCTACCCGGAGGACTAGATTACGACAATGAGCAGTTCTTC. Full variable domain (remainder filled in from reference TRBV7-9 and TRBJ2-1): DTGVSQNPRHKITKRGQNVTFRCDPISEHNRLYWYRQTLGQGPEFLTYFQNEAQLEKSRLLSDRFSAERPKGSFSTLEIQRTEQGDSAMYLCASSLLPGGLDYDNEQFFGPGTRLTVL.

This chain connects TRBV14 to TRBJ2-7; TRBD1 aligns across 8 bases. Germline loops: CDR1 SGHDN, CDR2 FVKESK. V dropped 3 bases and J dropped 4; count of bases not matched to a gene: 11. This CDR3 comprises 16 residues. In DNA, the CDR3 is TGTGCCAGCAGCCAGACCCGATGGACAGGGTTGTACGAGCAGTACTTC. Protein product: CASSQTRWTGLYEQYF.

The chain has TRBV6-5 and TRBJ2-2, with D perhaps matching TRBD1 (5 bases). Trimming stripped 0 bases from V and 5 bases from J, with 13 bases between. Germline V gives CDR1 MNHEY, CDR2 SVGAGI. CDR3 length: 16 amino acids. The CDR3 coding sequence is TGTGCCAGCAGTTACTCGGGGCGTGGAACAACCGGGGAGCTGTTTTTT. Translation: CASSYSGRGTTGELFF.

This sequence joins TRBV21-1 and TRBJ2-1; the table assigns TRBD2, which was not confirmed against the DNA. TRBV21-1 is listed as a pseudogene. The CDR3 loop spans 17 amino acids. The CDR3 coding sequence is TGTGCCAGCAGCAAAGTTTATTCGGGGGTACCCTACAATGAGCAGTTCTTC. Protein: CASSKVYSGVPYNEQFF.

This clone was found a few times. This chain joins TRBV10-2 and TRBJ2-7; no clear D. V was cut by 3 bases and J by 0 bases, with 18 bases left in between. Germline V gene data show CDR1 as WSHSY and CDR2 as SAAADI. This CDR3 comprises 17 residues. The CDR3 spells CASSDSSSHLSSYEQYF. Here the CDR3 DNA reads TGCGCCAGCAGTGATTCCTCCTCCCACCTTAGCTCCTACGAGCAGTACTTC.

The CDR3 protein is CASSQTSTTYEQYF. The CDR3 DNA sequence: TGTGCCAGCAGCCAGACTAGCACCACCTACGAGCAGTACTTC. The V and J genes are TRBV11-3 and TRBJ2-7; 7 nucleotides line up with TRBD2. There are 14 residues in the CDR3. The germline CDR1 and CDR2 sequences are SGHNT and YENEEA. V lost 5 bases to trimming and J lost 2 bases; unmatched junction nucleotides: 6.

The chain links TRBV4-1 to TRBJ1-1; TRBD1 aligns across 7 bases. The CDR3 loop spans 16 amino acids. Per the germline V gene, CDR1 is MGHRA and CDR2 is YSYEKL. Trimming removed 0 bases from V and 4 bases from J; junction bases left unmatched: 8. CDR3 bases: TGCGCCAGCAGCCAAGAGATTCGGACAGGACTCACTGAAGCTTTCTTT. Translation gives CASSQEIRTGLTEAFF.

The chain links TRBV13 to TRBJ1-3; 8 bases agree with TRBD1. The V gene end was trimmed by 5 bases and the J gene end by 2 bases; junction bases not matched to a gene: 5. There are 15 residues in the CDR3. Per germline, CDR1 PRHDT and CDR2 FYEKMQ (reference sequence). CDR3 protein: CASSPRGRAGNTIYF. The DNA for the CDR3 is TGTGCCAGCAGCCCCAGGGGGCGCGCTGGAAACACCATATATTTT.

The V gene is TRBV5-6, the J gene TRBJ1-4, with D hard to call. CDR3 length equals 15 residues. Germline V gives CDR1 SGHDT, CDR2 YYEEEE. The V gene lost 0 bases and the J gene lost 8 bases, with 14 bases spanning the gap. The CDR3 sequence is CASSLGFRGEEKLFF. Written as DNA, the CDR3 is TGTGCCAGCAGCTTGGGGTTTCGCGGCGAGGAAAAACTGTTTTTT. The full variable domain, completed using reference TRBV5-6 and TRBJ1-4, is DAGVTQSPTHLIKTRGQQVTLRCSPKSGHDTVSWYQQALGQGPQFIFQYYEEEERQRGNFPDRFSGHQFPNYSSELNVNALLLGDSALYLCASSLGFRGEEKLFFGSGTQLSVL.

In this sample, this clone turned up a few times. J is TRBJ1-1 and V is TRBV19; a possible D gene is TRBD1 (6 bases). The CDR3 spans 15 residues. V lost 0 bases, J lost 3 bases, and 11 bases lay in between. The germline gives CDR1 LNHDA, CDR2 SQIVND (reference sequence). The DNA for the CDR3 is TGTGCCAGTAGTATAGAAACGGGGGGCTACACTGAAGCTTTCTTT. Its translation is CASSIETGGYTEAFF.

This sequence joins TRBV5-4 and TRBJ2-7, with D perhaps matching TRBD1 (6 bases). V shed 4 bases and J shed 2 bases, with 16 bases lying between them. Germline CDR1 reads SGHNT; CDR2 reads YYREEE (reference sequence). CDR3 length: 15 amino acids. The CDR3 DNA reads TGTGCCAGCAGCGGGGACACCGTTCGACCCTACGAGCAGTACTTC. Its translation is CASSGDTVRPYEQYF. Combining the CDR3 with reference TRBV5-4 and TRBJ2-7 gives the whole variable domain ETGVTQSPTHLIKTRGQQVTLRCSSQSGHNTVSWYQQALGQGPQFIFQYYREEENGRGNFPPRFSGLQFPNYSSELNVNALELDDSALYLCASSGDTVRPYEQYFGPGTRLTVT.

This clone was detected a few times. This rearrangement joins TRBV5-1 to TRBJ2-3; 9 nucleotides match TRBD2. J was trimmed by 5 bases and V by 0 bases; bases with no gene match: 10. The CDR3 extends over 17 amino acids. Germline V gene sequence: CDR1 SGHRS, CDR2 YFSETQ. The CDR3 nucleotides are TGCGCCAGCAGCTTGGAAGGGCTGCTAGCGGGGCTAGATACGCAGTATTTT. This encodes CASSLEGLLAGLDTQYF.

The chain is built from TRBV6-6 and TRBJ2-7; no firm D call. CDR1 and CDR2 from the germline V gene are MNHNY and SVGAGI (reference sequence). CDR3 length: 14 residues. V gave up 4 bases and J gave up 1 base, with 11 bases separating them. The CDR3 loop is CASSSDTASYEQYF. CDR3 coding DNA: TGTGCCAGCAGTTCCGACACTGCTTCCTACGAGCAGTACTTC.

CDR3 in DNA: TGCAGCGTCCCAAAGGTAGACTTCACAGATACGCAGTATTTT. It is translated as CSVPKVDFTDTQYF. The V and J genes are TRBV29-1 and TRBJ2-3, with D uncertain. Germline V lookup: CDR1 SQVTM, CDR2 ANQGSEA. CDR3 length equals 14 residues. V was cut by 6 bases and J by 2 bases, with 15 bases left in between.

The V and J genes are TRBV28 and TRBJ2-3; D unclear. Germline CDR1 MDHEN, CDR2 SYDVKM. The CDR3 is 14 residues long. Between the trimmed V and J ends, which lost 6 bases and 0 bases, there was a span of 10 bases. CDR3 sequence reads: CASSSRRSTDTQYF. The CDR3 DNA reads as TGTGCCAGCAGCTCGCGGCGCAGCACAGATACGCAGTATTTT.

This clone appeared a few times. The CDR3 reads CASTRGPQPQHF. DNA for the CDR3: TGTGCCAGCACCAGGGGGCCTCAGCCCCAGCATTTT. The J gene is TRBJ1-5, the V gene TRBV28; TRBD1 matches 8 bases. V lost 7 bases to trimming and J lost 6 bases; unmatched junction nucleotides: 2. There are 12 residues in the CDR3. The V gene's germline CDR1 is MDHEN and CDR2 SYDVKM.

There are a few counts of this clone. The chain links TRBV9 to TRBJ1-2; 8 positions agree with TRBD1. Unmatched junction bases numbered 11, after V lost 2 bases and J lost 8 bases. The V gene's germline CDR1 is SGDLS and CDR2 YYNGEE. This CDR3 region has 15 residues. CDR3 residues: CASSVPGTGLLGYTF. In nucleotides, the CDR3 is TGTGCCAGCAGCGTTCCCGGGACAGGCCTTCTGGGCTACACCTTC.

The V and J genes are TRBV6-1 and TRBJ1-3, with D possibly being TRBD1 (5 bases). Germline V CDR1 and CDR2: MNHNS, SASEGT. V was trimmed by 7 bases and J by 0 bases, leaving 13 bases between them. The CDR3 is 15 residues long. This CDR3 reads CASKPGGSSGNTIYF. CDR3 in DNA: TGTGCCAGCAAACCGGGGGGGAGCTCTGGAAACACCATATATTTT.